This T cell receptor beta chain is drawn from a study of regulatory dendritic cells for organ transplantation. CFSE-labeled sorted T cells met regulatory or mature dendritic cells for four to five days. Memory T cells were CD45RO+, naive were CD45RA+, sorted by FACS. Study observations and caveats: Memory CD8+ clonal expansion seemed more limited with regulatory than mature dendritic cells. Naive CD4+ and CD8+ repertoires were highly diverse; memory CD8+ was most oligoclonal. Between individuals, the alloreactive memory CD8+ T cell pool differed considerably.

V lost 7 bases and J lost 5, with 12 bases in between. The CDR3 has 13 residues. Germline CDR1 is SGHVS and CDR2 is FQNEAQ. Produced via immunoSEQ multiplex PCR; TCRdb's table is partial and in-frame only. The profile shows over 8,000 clones, around 80% of them singletons. This clone was seen a few times. As yet, its antigen is unknown. The chain joins TRBV7-8 to TRBJ1-5; D unresolved. Sequenced material: memory CD4+ T cells from blood cultured with dendritic cells. Subset indicated: CD45RO+ memory T cells. This clonotype was obtained from a human donor in good health. CDR3 sequence (DNA): TGTGCCAGCACGCAATTCGCCGATCAGCCCCAGCATTTT. This sequence encodes CASTQFADQPQHF. Using reference TRBV7-8 and TRBJ1-5 for the parts outside the CDR3, the full variable domain is GAGVSQSPRYKVAKRGQDVALRCDPISGHVSLFWYQQALGQGPEFLTYFQNEAQLDKSGLPSDRFFAERPEGSVSTLKIQRTQQEDSAVYLCASTQFADQPQHFGDGTRLSIL.